The rows below give T cell receptor beta chains drawn from one sample of a study of cytomegalovirus exposure and HLA in healthy donors. Assay used: immunoSEQ multiplex PCR; TCRdb lists only in-frame clones, some missing. The data show 150,000 to 200,000 clones, with 70% to 85% seen just once and 0.098% held by the top ten. The sample comprised PBMCs. The receptor source for this set is a boy aged 2 to 10 in good health and CMV-seronegative. The CDR3 runs from the conserved cysteine through the conserved F or W. D genes are given only for firm matches.

V gene: TRBV7-2
J gene: TRBJ2-3
D gene: TRBD2
CDR3 DNA: TGTGCCAGCAGCTTAGTCCGGGGGGGGTCAGATACGCAGTATTTT
CDR3 protein: CASSLVRGGSDTQYF

V gene: TRBV9
J gene: TRBJ2-1
D gene: TRBD1
CDR3 DNA: TGTGCCAGCAGCGTGCGACAGGGGGCCTACAATGAGCAGTTCTTC
CDR3 protein: CASSVRQGAYNEQFF

V gene: TRBV30
J gene: TRBJ1-2
D gene: NA
CDR3 DNA: TGTGCCTGGAGTAACCCGGAGAAGGGCTACACCTTC
CDR3 protein: CAWSNPEKGYTF

V gene: TRBV4-3
J gene: TRBJ1-2
D gene: NA
CDR3 DNA: TGCGCCAGCAGCCAAGAATGGGGGGGGGTGGATGGCTACACCTTC
CDR3 protein: CASSQEWGGVDGYTF

V gene: TRBV5-1
J gene: TRBJ2-3
D gene: NA
CDR3 DNA: TGCGCCAGCAGCTTTAACCGGGTCGATACGCAGTATTTT
CDR3 protein: CASSFNRVDTQYF

V gene: TRBV11-2
J gene: TRBJ2-7
D gene: NA
CDR3 DNA: TGTGCCAGCAGCTTAGTTCCAGGGGTCGAGCAGTACTTC
CDR3 protein: CASSLVPGVEQYF

V gene: TRBV11-2
J gene: TRBJ2-7
D gene: NA
CDR3 DNA: TGTGCCAGCAGCTTAGCAGGGGCAACCTACGAGCAGTACTTC
CDR3 protein: CASSLAGATYEQYF

V gene: TRBV6-5
J gene: TRBJ1-1
D gene: NA
CDR3 DNA: TGTGCCAGCAGTCCCCGGGTTAACTGGCGCGCTTTCTTT
CDR3 protein: CASSPRVNWRAFF

V gene: TRBV14
J gene: TRBJ1-6
D gene: NA
CDR3 DNA: TGTGCCAGCATAAGTTTACAGGACACTTCTTCACCCCTCCACTTT
CDR3 protein: CASISLQDTSSPLHF

V gene: TRBV4-1
J gene: TRBJ1-2
D gene: NA
CDR3 DNA: TGCGCCAGCAGCCATGCTCCGGGCGGGGGCTACACCTTC
CDR3 protein: CASSHAPGGGYTF

V gene: TRBV6-4
J gene: TRBJ2-2
D gene: TRBD2
CDR3 DNA: TGTGCCAGCAGTGCCTCACGGGCGCTAGCGGGGGGGCCAGGGACCGGGGAGCTGTTTTTT
CDR3 protein: CASSASRALAGGPGTGELFF